This is a list of T cell receptor beta chains from one sample in a study of neoadjuvant anti-PD-1 for oral cavity cancer. Sequencing was performed with immunoSEQ multiplex PCR; in TCRdb, only in-frame clones are kept and a portion is missing. The sample lists approximately 5,000 clones, around 51% seen once, with approximately 8% in the top ten. The sequencing here drew on tumor tissue, taken after nivolumab (anti-PD-1) treatment. Source of these receptors: a person aged 35 to 85 with oral cavity squamous cell carcinoma. The CDR3 runs from the conserved cysteine through the conserved F or W. The D gene is left open where the match is weak. The size of a clone is reported for some rows only, either as once, few or many, or as a class for expanded clones.

CDR3aa | CDR3nt | abundance | j_gene | len | v_gene | d_gene
CASSVAPGQGQNIQYF | TGTGCCAGCAGCGTAGCCCCGGGACAGGGGCAAAACATTCAGTACTTC | - | TRBJ2-4 | 16 | TRBV9 | TRBD1
CASSPGVGSEAFF | TGTGCCAGCTCACCGGGGGTGGGCTCTGAAGCTTTCTTT | few | TRBJ1-1 | 13 | TRBV18 | -
CASSQSGRDGNEQFF | TGTGCCAGCAGCCAAAGCGGGCGGGATGGGAATGAGCAGTTCTTC | - | TRBJ2-1 | 15 | TRBV9 | -
CASSLNKPYEQYF | TGTGCCAGCAGTCTTAACAAGCCCTACGAGCAGTACTTC | once | TRBJ2-7 | 13 | TRBV7-8 | -
CASSFAHGVQGIETQYF | TGTGCCAGCAGTTTCGCTCATGGCGTGCAGGGCATAGAGACCCAGTACTTC | - | TRBJ2-5 | 17 | TRBV27 | -
CASSTLTATNEKLFF | TGTGCCAGCAGCACTTTGACAGCAACTAATGAAAAACTGTTTTTT | - | TRBJ1-4 | 15 | TRBV5-5 | -
CASSLEEGGQGVWSYEQYF | TGTGCCAGCAGCTTAGAGGAGGGGGGACAGGGGGTTTGGTCCTACGAGCAGTACTTC | - | TRBJ2-7 | 19 | TRBV11-3 | TRBD1
CASGAGGSGETQYF | TGTGCCAGCGGGGCAGGGGGTAGCGGGGAGACCCAGTACTTC | - | TRBJ2-5 | 14 | TRBV7-2 | -
CASVGTLTQPQHF | TGTGCCAGCGTGGGGACCCTTACTCAGCCCCAGCATTTT | - | TRBJ1-5 | 13 | TRBV6-1 | -
CASKLQGRGSEQYF | TGTGCCAGCAAATTGCAGGGCAGGGGAAGCGAGCAGTACTTC | - | TRBJ2-7 | 14 | TRBV28 | -
CSVLRGDTQYF | TGCAGCGTCTTAAGGGGGGATACGCAGTATTTT | - | TRBJ2-3 | 11 | TRBV29-1 | -
CASSLTIGTLYEQYF | TGCGCCAGCAGCTTGACGATCGGGACATTATACGAGCAGTACTTC | few | TRBJ2-7 | 15 | TRBV5-1 | -
CASTTGGAGNSPLHF | TGTGCCAGCACCACAGGGGGCGCGGGTAATTCACCCCTCCACTTT | - | TRBJ1-6 | 15 | TRBV14 | TRBD1
CSVSTGTLDQPQHF | TGCAGCGTTTCCACCGGGACGCTAGATCAGCCCCAGCATTTT | few | TRBJ1-5 | 14 | TRBV29-1 | -
CASSTSGTSGTPSYEQYF | TGTGCCAGCTCAACCTCCGGGACTAGCGGGACCCCTTCCTACGAGCAGTACTTC | - | TRBJ2-7 | 18 | TRBV18 | TRBD2
CASSFGRYYGYTF | TGTGCCAGCAGTTTTGGGAGGTACTATGGCTACACCTTC | few | TRBJ1-2 | 13 | TRBV28 | -
CASSFGSAGELFF | TGTGCCAGCAGCTTTGGTAGTGCCGGGGAGCTGTTTTTT | - | TRBJ2-2 | 13 | TRBV5-5 | -
CASSANRALSEAFF | TGTGCCAGCAGTGCGAACAGGGCGCTCTCTGAAGCTTTCTTT | - | TRBJ1-1 | 14 | TRBV2 | -
CASSPPPTGASNQPQHF | TGTGCCAGCAGTCCACCCCCGACAGGGGCTAGCAATCAGCCCCAGCATTTT | - | TRBJ1-5 | 17 | TRBV7-9 | TRBD1
CASHSIANTGELFF | TGTGCCAGTCACAGTATCGCGAACACCGGGGAGCTGTTTTTT | medium-sized | TRBJ2-2 | 14 | TRBV19 | -
CASADPGTVYGYTF | TGTGCCAGTGCTGACCCTGGGACTGTCTATGGCTACACCTTC | - | TRBJ1-2 | 14 | TRBV7-2 | -
CASSFRWRERPSGANVLTF | TGTGCCAGCAGCTTTAGGTGGAGGGAGCGGCCCTCTGGGGCCAACGTCCTGACTTTC | - | TRBJ2-6 | 19 | TRBV7-3 | -
CASSVASRLSQSEQFF | TGTGCCAGCAGCGTAGCTTCCAGGCTCTCCCAGAGTGAGCAGTTCTTC | - | TRBJ2-1 | 16 | TRBV9 | -
CASTSGQGSQPQHF | TGTGCCAGCACCTCCGGACAGGGCAGCCAGCCCCAGCATTTT | - | TRBJ1-5 | 14 | TRBV2 | TRBD1
CASSSPLVLQETQYF | TGTGCCAGCAGCTCCCCACTAGTCCTCCAAGAGACCCAGTACTTC | once | TRBJ2-5 | 15 | TRBV6-6 | -
CASSIPRAATYGYTF | TGTGCCAGTAGTATCCCCCGGGCAGCCACCTATGGCTACACCTTC | - | TRBJ1-2 | 15 | TRBV19 | -
CASSATGGEQYF | TGCGCCAGCAGCGCGACAGGGGGCGAGCAGTACTTC | - | TRBJ2-7 | 12 | TRBV10-2 | TRBD1
CASSSGAYEQYF | TGTGCCAGCAGTTCCGGAGCCTACGAGCAGTACTTC | - | TRBJ2-7 | 12 | TRBV6-1 | -
CASSTWASGRSNEQYF | TGTGCCAGTAGTACATGGGCTAGCGGAAGGAGCAACGAGCAGTACTTC | - | TRBJ2-7 | 16 | TRBV19 | TRBD2
CASSLGQTSYGYTF | TGCGCCAGCAGCTTGGGGCAGACCAGCTATGGCTACACCTTC | medium-sized | TRBJ1-2 | 14 | TRBV5-1 | -
CASSIVQGPQHF | TGTGCCAGTAGTATAGTGCAGGGCCCCCAGCATTTT | - | TRBJ1-5 | 12 | TRBV19 | -
CASSSSGRRDTQYF | TGTGCCAGCAGCTCTAGCGGGAGAAGGGATACGCAGTATTTT | - | TRBJ2-3 | 14 | TRBV5-8 | TRBD2
CASSESRVYEQFF | TGCGCCAGCAGTGAGTCTCGAGTTTATGAGCAGTTCTTC | - | TRBJ2-1 | 13 | TRBV10-2 | -
CASSVSDNQPQHF | TGTGCCAGCAGCGTATCAGACAATCAGCCCCAGCATTTT | - | TRBJ1-5 | 13 | TRBV9 | -
CASSLAGQDYNEQFF | TGCGCCAGCAGCTTGGCTGGACAGGACTACAATGAGCAGTTCTTC | - | TRBJ2-1 | 15 | TRBV5-1 | TRBD1
CASSLTGVRQGGGELFF | TGCGCCAGCAGCTTAACCGGCGTCCGTCAGGGAGGCGGGGAGCTGTTTTTT | - | TRBJ2-2 | 17 | TRBV5-1 | -
CASSATANTEAFF | TGTGCCAGCAGCGCTACAGCGAACACTGAAGCTTTCTTT | - | TRBJ1-1 | 13 | TRBV9 | -
CASSEASRPSSLHF | TGTGCCAGTAGTGAGGCGAGTAGACCGTCTTCCTTGCACTTC | few | TRBJ2-7 | 14 | TRBV19 | -
CASSFGETQYF | TGTGCCAGCAGCTTTGGAGAGACCCAGTACTTC | - | TRBJ2-5 | 11 | TRBV5-5 | -
CASRDSLYEQYF | TGTGCCAGCAGGGACAGCCTCTACGAGCAGTACTTC | few | TRBJ2-7 | 12 | TRBV28 | -
CASSWGPGGNYGYTF | TGTGCCAGCAGCTGGGGGCCGGGAGGCAACTATGGCTACACCTTC | - | TRBJ1-2 | 15 | TRBV5-8 | -